The entry that follows covers one TCR beta chain sequence. Its antigen is not known. The data belong to a study of radiotherapy plus CTLA-4 blockade in lung cancer. Study-level information: Objective responses arose in approximately 17% of patients, and 31% experienced disease control.

The method was immunoSEQ multiplex PCR; TCRdb's version includes in-frame clones alone and lacks a portion of them. The sample contains roughly 70,000 clones, roughly 87% of which appear only once. People whose metastatic non-small-cell lung cancer was chemo-refractory got focal radiation along with CTLA-4 blockade by ipilimumab. The V end lost 3 bases, the J end lost 3 bases, and 12 bases lay between the germline ends. CDR3 size: 14 residues. The germline V gene encodes CDR1 LNHNV and CDR2 YYDKDF (reference sequence). Study results and limitations: Tumor-origin TCR clones grew in blood after radiotherapy plus ipilimumab. According to reports, early shifts in blood T cell clones, alongside interferon-beta, forecast response most accurately.

The clonotype comes from a human donor with non-small cell lung cancer that progressed on radiotherapy plus ipilimumab. The input for sequencing was peripheral blood, taken from a patient treated with radiotherapy plus ipilimumab. The chain employs TRBV15 and TRBJ2-7, with D maybe TRBD1 (5 bases). This chain's CDR3 is CATSSRRVFYEQYF. CDR3 coding DNA: TGTGCCACCAGCAGTCGCAGGGTTTTCTACGAGCAGTACTTC.